Each of the 2 T cell receptor beta chains below was sequenced from the same sample in a study of T cell repertoires in cytomegalovirus infection. From the reads, TCRdb called clonotypes with MiXCR, one entry per CDR3 protein. The sample includes 700,000 to 850,000 distinct CDR3 sequences, 30% to 35% of them seen just once. Antigens for these TCRs are unknown. Sequenced here: cultured CD8+ T cells from PBMCs, sampled from culture after CMV antigen stimulation. These TCRs come from a human donor in good health (CMV status not recorded). Some clones in this sample may be carry-over from other donors' samples.

This chain joins TRBV7-6 and TRBJ2-1, with 12 bases fitting TRBD1. This CDR3 spans 16 amino acids. Germline assignment: CDR1 SGHVS and CDR2 FNYEAQ. V was pared by 5 bases and J by 8 bases, with 10 bases of the junction left unmatched. This CDR3 is CASSLLRDRGRHEQFF. CDR3 DNA: TGTGCCAGCAGCCTTCTCCGGGACAGGGGGCGCCATGAGCAGTTCTTC.

The rearrangement joins TRBV4-1 to TRBJ2-3, with D uncertain. The CDR3 totals 12 residues. Germline lookup yields CDR1 MGHRA and CDR2 YSYEKL. V lost 5 bases and J 5 bases, leaving 8 bases between the germline ends. DNA for the CDR3: TGCGCCAGCAGCGTACAGAAAGATACGCAGTATTTT. This encodes CASSVQKDTQYF.